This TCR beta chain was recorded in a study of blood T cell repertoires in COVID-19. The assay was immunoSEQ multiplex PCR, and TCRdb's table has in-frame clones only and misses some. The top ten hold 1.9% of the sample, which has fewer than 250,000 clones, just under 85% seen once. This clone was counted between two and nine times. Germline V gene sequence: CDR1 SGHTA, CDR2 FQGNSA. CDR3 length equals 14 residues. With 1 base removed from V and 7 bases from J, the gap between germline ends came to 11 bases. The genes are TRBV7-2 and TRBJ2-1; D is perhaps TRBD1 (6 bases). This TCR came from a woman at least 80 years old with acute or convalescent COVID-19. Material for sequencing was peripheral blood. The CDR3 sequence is CASSLVGAWNEQFF. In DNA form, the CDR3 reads TGTGCCAGCAGCTTAGTGGGGGCTTGGAATGAGCAGTTCTTC.